This is a list of T cell receptor beta chains from one sample in a study of T cells after yellow fever vaccination. MiXCR, run by TCRdb on the 5' RACE reads, gives a single entry per CDR3 protein. The table has some 600,000 distinct CDR3 sequences, about a sixth seen once; the top ten hold about 18%. Source: PBMCs, taken less than 6 days after the first yellow fever vaccination. These receptors were collected from a man aged 18 to 30 who received the YFV17D yellow fever vaccine. Each CDR3 is given with its conserved first and last residue. A D gene is named only where the DNA matches it firmly. The size of a clone is reported for some rows only, either as once, few or many, or as a class for expanded clones.

>15|many|-|TRBJ2-5|TRBV18
TGTGCCAGCTCCCTAGACCCGGGCCGTACCGGGACCCAGTACTTC
CASSLDPGRTGTQYF
>15|many|-|TRBJ2-5|TRBV4-2
TGTGCCAGCAGCCAAGAATCGGGGAATAAAGAGACCCAGTACTTC
CASSQESGNKETQYF
>13|few|-|TRBJ2-3|TRBV3-1
TGTGCCAGCAGCCAAGTCCTCACAGATACGCAGTATTTT
CASSQVLTDTQYF
>12|-|-|TRBJ1-4|TRBV5-4
TGTGCCAGCAGCTTGGCCGACAGTCCCCTGTTTTTT
CASSLADSPLFF
>12|few|-|TRBJ2-3|TRBV7-6
TGTGCCAGCAGCTTCTGGCGAGATACGCAGTATTTT
CASSFWRDTQYF
>14|-|-|TRBJ1-5|TRBV7-9
TGTGCCAGCAGCTTAGGACAGACGAATCAGCCCCAGCATTTT
CASSLGQTNQPQHF
>13|-|TRBD1|TRBJ2-1|TRBV7-2
TGTGCCAGCAGCTTGGGCAGGGGGCTTGAGCAGTTCTTC
CASSLGRGLEQFF
>16|-|TRBD2|TRBJ2-5|TRBV5-1
TGCGCCAGCAGCTTGGCGGTAGCGGGGAATGGAGAGACCCAGTACTTC
CASSLAVAGNGETQYF
>14|-|-|TRBJ2-1|TRBV11-2
TGTGCCAGCAGCTTCCAGGGGACTTACAATGAGCAGTTCTTC
CASSFQGTYNEQFF
>13|-|-|TRBJ2-3|TRBV6-2/TRBV6-3
TGTGCCAGCAGTTATAGGGAATCAGATACGCAGTATTTT
CASSYRESDTQYF
>14|-|-|TRBJ2-7|TRBV2
TGTGCCAGCAGTGAAGCGCCAGAGTTGGGCCAACAGTACTTC
CASSEAPELGQQYF